This is a list of T cell receptor beta chains from one sample in a study of CD8 T cells in ankylosing spondylitis. TCRdb re-called the 5' RACE reads through MiXCR, storing one row per CDR3 protein. The sample lists around 890,000 distinct CDR3 sequences, 12% occurring once. The specimen sequenced was blood, either unsorted or a sorted T cell fraction (not recorded which). Receptor source: a male donor with ankylosing spondylitis. Each CDR3 is given with its conserved first and last residue. A D gene is named only where the DNA matches it firmly. Clone size, where shown, is once, few, many, or a class for clones that have expanded.

V gene	D gene	clone size	J gene	CDR3 DNA	CDR3 protein
TRBV7-2	-	-	TRBJ2-7	TGTGCCAGCAGCTTAGTCGGTGGAGGGACGGTTGGAGAGCAGTACTTC	CASSLVGGGTVGEQYF
TRBV20-1	TRBD1	many	TRBJ2-7	TGCAGTGCTAGAGATACTGGCACAGGGGGCGGCGAGCAGTACTTC	CSARDTGTGGGEQYF
TRBV18	-	few	TRBJ1-1	TGTGCCAGCTCACCACCGGGTATGACTGAAGCTTTCTTT	CASSPPGMTEAFF
TRBV9	-	-	TRBJ2-7	TGTGCCAGCAGCGTAGACCCCGCGTCTGAGCAGTACTTC	CASSVDPASEQYF
TRBV11-2	-	many	TRBJ1-1	TGTGCCAGCAGCTTAGTACGGACAGCGAACACTGAAGCTTTCTTT	CASSLVRTANTEAFF
TRBV25-1	-	few	TRBJ2-5	TGTGCCAGCAGTGACCCGCGGGACTGGCAAGAGACCCAGTACTTC	CASSDPRDWQETQYF
TRBV29-1	-	many	TRBJ2-7	TGCAGCGTTGGCAGGGGCAGGGGAAGCTACGAGCAGTACTTC	CSVGRGRGSYEQYF
TRBV20-1	-	few	TRBJ2-7	TGCAGTGCCAGATTAACCGGGAAAAGCTCCTACGAGCAGTACTTC	CSARLTGKSSYEQYF
TRBV6-5	-	few	TRBJ1-2	TGTGCCAGCAGTTCCTGGTCTGGGGACTATGGCTACACCTTC	CASSSWSGDYGYTF
TRBV28	TRBD2	-	TRBJ2-2	TGTGCCAGCAGCTCTCTAGCGGGAGAACCACTCGGGGAGCTGTTTTTT	CASSSLAGEPLGELFF
TRBV5-1	TRBD2	many	TRBJ2-2	TGCGCCAGCAGCAGACTAGCGGGAGGTAATACCGGGGAGCTGTTTTTT	CASSRLAGGNTGELFF
TRBV29-1	TRBD2	many	TRBJ2-1	TGCAGCGTCACCTGGGGAGGGGACAATGAGCAGTTCTTC	CSVTWGGDNEQFF